This passage covers 15 T cell receptor beta chains from one sample sequenced in a study of T-cell reconstitution after alpha-beta-depleted transplantation in children. Preparation of the TCRbeta library involved a method that used unique molecular identifiers. Each CDR3 protein gets one entry after TCRdb re-called the PCR reads with MiXCR. This sample has hundreds of thousands of distinct CDR3 sequences, with approximately 15% found just once. The input for sequencing was PBMCs, mostly from graft donor cells, taken 360 days after TCRalphabeta/CD19-depleted stem cell transplant. These TCRs come from a male patient younger than 18 who had a stem cell transplant for acute lymphoblastic leukemia, so the T cells may come from the graft donor.

The sample holds a few counts of this clonotype. The chain recombines TRBV7-6 with TRBJ2-1; D not resolved. Trimming stripped 11 bases from V and 6 bases from J, with 14 bases between. The CDR3 is 12 amino acids. Germline V gene data show CDR1 as SGHVS and CDR2 as FNYEAQ. The CDR3 DNA reads as TGTGCCGGTATGGATCTTGGCAATGAGCAGTTCTTC. This translates into CAGMDLGNEQFF.

A few counts support this clonotype. The chain carries TRBV11-1 and TRBJ2-3; 8 nucleotides align to TRBD2. Per the germline V gene, CDR1 is SGHAT and CDR2 is FQDESV (reference sequence). Trimming took 0 bases from V and 2 from J; bases not matched to a gene: 10. The CDR3 length is 18 residues. The CDR3, as DNA: TGTGCCAGCAGCTTAGCGCTGGCTAGCGGGCTCTCCACAGATACGCAGTATTTT. It is translated as CASSLALASGLSTDTQYF.

As DNA, the CDR3 is TGTGCCACCTCCATGGGGGGGGACCTCGAGACCCAGTACTTC. Protein sequence: CATSMGGDLETQYF. The genes are TRBV28 and TRBJ2-5; 7 positions match TRBD2. V was clipped by 10 bases and J by 5 bases; unmatched bases: 13. This CDR3 has 14 amino acids. Germline loops: CDR1 MDHEN, CDR2 SYDVKM.

The V call is TRBV10-3, the J call TRBJ2-2; the match to TRBD1 covers 7 bases. Germline CDR1 ENHRY, CDR2 SYGVKD. The CDR3 loop spans 13 amino acids. After removal of 7 bases from V and 7 bases from J, the junction contained 6 bases not matched to a gene. CDR3 region: CAINIRGIGELFF. The CDR3 DNA is TGTGCCATCAATATCAGGGGGATCGGGGAGCTGTTTTTT.

The sample holds many counts of this clonotype. The rearrangement joins TRBV12-3 or TRBV12-4 to TRBJ2-2; TRBD1 aligns across 7 bases. The CDR3 length is 13 residues. The ends lost 6 bases at V and 5 bases at J; junction bases unmatched: 3. CDR3 nucleotides: TGTGCCAGCAGGACGACAGGGACCGGGGAGCTGTTTTTT. Translating it yields CASRTTGTGELFF.

This clonotype was counted at least ten times. The chain is built from TRBV5-1 and TRBJ2-6; unclear D gene. CDR3 length: 15 residues. The ends were cut back, 1 base at V and 0 bases at J, with 5 bases in the middle. In germline, CDR1 is SGHRS, CDR2 YFSETQ. This CDR3 is CASSLTGSGANVLTF. DNA for the CDR3: TGCGCCAGCAGCTTGACCGGCTCTGGGGCCAACGTCCTGACTTTC.

This clonotype has a count of ten or more. The genes are TRBV5-1 and TRBJ2-2; 12 bases line up with TRBD2. Germline CDR1 and CDR2: SGHRS and YFSETQ. The CDR3 contains 15 residues. V was pared by 4 bases and J by 6 bases, with 4 bases of the junction left unmatched. DNA for the CDR3: TGCGCCAGCAGCCACCGACTAGCGGGAGCCGGGGAGCTGTTTTTT. Encoded protein: CASSHRLAGAGELFF. The full variable domain, with the rest looked up from reference TRBV5-1 and TRBJ2-2, is KAGVTQTPRYLIKTRGQQVTLSCSPISGHRSVSWYQQTPGQGLQFLFEYFSETQRNKGNFPGRFSGRQFSNSRSEMNVSTLELGDSALYLCASSHRLAGAGELFFGEGSRLTVL.

The chain is built from TRBV20-1 and TRBJ2-1; the D is unclear. Per germline, CDR1 DFQATT and CDR2 SNEGSKA (reference sequence). CDR3 length: 15 residues. V shed 1 base and J shed 6 bases, with 16 bases lying between them. The CDR3 here is CSARVATRFPNEQFF. The CDR3 nucleotides read TGCAGTGCTAGAGTCGCTACCAGGTTCCCCAATGAGCAGTTCTTC.

This clonotype was found a few times. The chain couples TRBV4-1 to TRBJ1-1, with a possible D match to TRBD1 (6 bases). Germline V gene data show CDR1 as MGHRA and CDR2 as YSYEKL. This CDR3 has 13 residues. Trimming cost V 5 bases and J 7 bases, with 14 bases left between them. The CDR3 is CASSVGTIFEAFF. CDR3 nucleotides: TGCGCCAGCAGCGTCGGGACAATATTTGAAGCTTTCTTT.

This clonotype came up a few times. The chain has TRBV5-1 and TRBJ1-4; D gene unclear. With 7 bases removed from V and 3 bases from J, the gap between germline ends came to 16 bases. Per germline, CDR1 SGHRS and CDR2 YFSETQ. This CDR3 is 15 amino acids long. The CDR3 DNA follows: TGCGCCAGCGGTTCCGGACCGGGGTCTAATGAAAAACTGTTTTTT. This translates into CASGSGPGSNEKLFF. The entire variable domain, with the rest obtained from reference TRBV5-1 and TRBJ1-4, is as follows: KAGVTQTPRYLIKTRGQQVTLSCSPISGHRSVSWYQQTPGQGLQFLFEYFSETQRNKGNFPGRFSGRQFSNSRSEMNVSTLELGDSALYLCASGSGPGSNEKLFFGSGTQLSVL.

V and J are TRBV10-2 and TRBJ1-4, with D perhaps matching TRBD1 (6 bases). Germline V gene sequence: CDR1 WSHSY, CDR2 SAAADI. The CDR3 runs 14 residues. Trimming removed 6 bases at V and 13 bases at J, with 21 bases between. This CDR3 reads CASRGGAGESLLFF. CDR3 DNA: TGCGCCAGCAGGGGAGGAGCAGGGGAGAGTCTACTGTTTTTT.

The CDR3 protein is CASSLELASLGSLYNEQFF. The CDR3 DNA sequence: TGTGCCAGCAGCTTAGAATTAGCATCGCTGGGATCCCTATACAATGAGCAGTTCTTC. V and J are TRBV7-6 and TRBJ2-1, with D unresolved. Trimming took off 1 base at V and 4 bases at J, with 23 bases between the two ends. Germline CDR1 and CDR2: SGHVS and FNYEAQ. The CDR3 is made up of 19 amino acids. The full variable domain, its missing parts supplied by reference TRBV7-6 and TRBJ2-1, is GAGVSQSPRYKVTKRGQDVALRCDPISGHVSLYWYRQALGQGPEFLTYFNYEAQQDKSGLPNDRFSAERPEGSISTLTIQRTEQRDSAMYRCASSLELASLGSLYNEQFFGPGTRLTVL.

This clonotype was seen a few times. The CDR3, as DNA: TGTGCCAGTAGTATGACACGCGGGAGTTTGGACCAGTACTTC. This translates into CASSMTRGSLDQYF. The chain couples TRBV19 to TRBJ2-5; TRBD2 aligns across 7 bases. V gave up 3 bases and J gave up 10 bases; unmatched junction bases: 11. CDR3 length: 14 amino acids. Per germline, CDR1 LNHDA and CDR2 SQIVND (reference sequence).

This clonotype was counted between two and nine times. CDR3 nucleotide sequence: TGCGCCAGCAGCACACGTAACACTGAAGCTTTCTTT. This translates into CASSTRNTEAFF. V is TRBV5-1 and J is TRBJ1-1; D gene ambiguous. The CDR3 runs to 12 residues. V lost 4 bases and J 2 bases, leaving 6 bases between the germline ends. CDR1 and CDR2 from the germline V gene are SGHRS and YFSETQ.

This clonotype was seen repeatedly, ten times or more. The chain combines TRBV27 with TRBJ2-1, with D possibly matching TRBD2 (6 bases). The germline V gene encodes CDR1 MNHEY and CDR2 SMNVEV (reference sequence). Trimming removed 5 bases from V and 6 bases from J, with 17 bases in between. The CDR3 loop spans 15 amino acids. The CDR3 DNA reads TGTGCCAGCAGTCTTTGGCGGGGCGCGTCCAATGAGCAGTTCTTC. It translates to CASSLWRGASNEQFF.